One sample yielded the 3 T cell receptor beta chains listed below, sequenced in a study of blood T cells in healthy people across ages. A second PCR, run for roughly 7 to 12 cycles, used a sample-barcoded 5' primer plus a J-beta primer mix. TCRdb re-analysed the 5' RACE reads in MiXCR, keeping a single row per CDR3 protein. The sample carries about 780,000 distinct CDR3 sequences, around 45% recorded once. Sequenced material: blood. These receptors all stem from a man at least 80 years old in good health.

Concerning this clonotype: A much larger clone differs from this one at a single base, so this may be a read error. The rearrangement links TRBV20-1 to TRBJ2-7, with D possibly matching TRBD2 (5 bases). The CDR3 spans 15 residues. Looked up from germline, CDR1 is DFQATT and CDR2 is SNEGSKA (reference sequence). The DNA for the CDR3 is TGCAGTGCTAGTTCCTCGCTAGCAGACACCTACGAGCTGTACTTC. Its translation: CSASSSLADTYELYF.

The rearrangement links TRBV7-2 to TRBJ2-2; 7 positions agree with TRBD2. This CDR3 is 15 amino acids long. CDR1 is SGHTA, CDR2 FQGNSA, per germline. V shed 6 bases and J 0 bases; nucleotides not matched to a gene: 4. CDR3 loop: CASSPSGANTGELFF. As DNA, the CDR3 is TGTGCCAGCAGTCCTAGCGGAGCGAACACCGGGGAGCTGTTTTTT.

This clonotype was recorded at least ten times. This rearrangement joins TRBV27 to TRBJ2-1; TRBD1 is a possible D gene (5 bases). Trimming left V 6 bases short and J 5 bases short, with 17 bases between. This CDR3 spans 15 amino acids. Germline V gene lookup returns CDR1 MNHEY and CDR2 SMNVEV (reference sequence). CDR3 in DNA: TGTGCCAGCAGGCACCGCCCCCAGGGAAACAATGAGCAGTTCTTC. Protein product: CASRHRPQGNNEQFF.